This TCR beta chain originates from a study of human T cells and chemical hapten exposure (dated by TCRdb to the early 2020s). A note on the overall study: For sensitization, 2% DPC in acetone was applied to a roughly 2 cm by roughly 2 cm area of upper inner arm skin. Throughout the approximately 25-week study period, patients were also given weekly therapeutic DPC doses on the scalp. Blood samples were taken from patients before sensitization (week 0) and at 2, 6 and about 24 weeks after DPC sensitization. This study followed changes in the peripheral blood TCR repertoire in vivo during primary and secondary sensitization of alopecia patients to the hapten diphenylcyclopropenone (DPC). Alopecia areata with under or over 50% scalp involvement, alopecia totalis and alopecia universalis were represented in the patient cohort, which was mostly female. Some 29 alopecia patients gave blood for TCR sequencing at one to four time points (pre-sensitization, 2, 6 and 24 weeks). Patch testing on the upper back used Finn chambers containing 0.01% DPC, with scoring done after 6 days according to International Contact Dermatitis Research Group standards. Libraries were pooled for sequencing, and per-sample TCR yields varied mainly because of small differences in library volumes within the pool.

Receptor libraries were prepared by RACE. Sequencing instrument: NextSeq 500. During library preparation, unique molecular identifiers were attached to individual cDNA molecules so that TCRs could be counted in a quantitative, reproducible way. Both TCR alpha and TCR beta chains were sequenced from each blood RNA sample. Turning to the authors' computational methods: A median of approximately 100,000 TCRs per sample was observed, with a range of about 23,224 to 750,000. V, J and CDR3 annotation of the TCR reads was performed with the Decombinator software suite. For the PS versus PT1 abundance plots, all samples were subsampled to the same number of TCRs (28,000). Expanded TCRs were defined as absent before sensitization and observed at least eight times at the 2-week time point. TCRdb reprocessing: public reads trimmed at Q25 with fastp, clones called with MiXCR, in-frame beta chains kept. Each CDR3 protein gets just one entry, which takes the most common genes and DNA from the rows behind it. TCRdb's processing, not the authors', yielded these V and J calls. This sample comprises 74,000 or so distinct CDR3 sequences, over 9.5% of them detected only once. Roughly 3.6% of the sample goes to the ten largest clones.

This clonotype was detected ten times or more. There is no known antigen for this receptor. Within one base of it there is no much larger clone, and no base qualities were kept. In light of the paper, this sample's time point label describes: patch test 1, 2 weeks after DPC sensitization. The treatment or condition tag for this specimen amounts to: therapeutic diphenylcyclopropenone sensitization with weekly scalp DPC. At every patch-test visit, the blood draw took place before the patch test was put on. Eligible patients were aged 18 to 70, diagnosed with alopecia, deemed suitable for DPC therapy, and excluded if pregnant. Unfractionated whole blood was collected in Tempus Blood RNA tubes, and total RNA was extracted from that blood. Trimming removed 6 bases from V and 8 bases from J; the gene matches leave 5 bases unexplained. Sequences SNHLY (CDR1) and FYNNEI (CDR2) are obtained from the germline V gene. Including the terminal cysteine and phenylalanine, the CDR3 comprises 14 residues. Of all the DNA, just the CDR3 is kept, 42 bases in frame from base 1.

Study-wide conclusions, independent of this receptor: Because every patient had alopecia, a presumed autoimmune disease, the patients' immune response might differ from that of healthy individuals. Patch test score was positively correlated with the number of PT1 expanded TCRs, with significance at thresholds 8, 16 and 32 but not at 4. Repeated subsampling changed both the strength of the expansion versus patch-test correlation and the threshold at which the correlation became significant. Significantly more large CDR3 similarity clusters were formed by expanded TCRs than by pre-sensitization or healthy control sets, consistent with antigen-driven responses. DPC sensitization did not change how many TCRs were above 1 in 1000 frequency, and no evidence was found of alterations in global repertoire structure.

Rearrangement joined TRBV2 to TRBJ2-2; TRBD1 matches 11 bases in the middle. The sequence was collected from a woman aged 55-75 years with alopecia areata. Some clones in this sample may be carry-over from other donors' samples. The sequences come from whole blood, collected in connection with sensitization to the hapten diphenylcyclopropenone (DPC). The bases are TGTGCCAGCAGCGGGACAGGGGGTGAAGGGGAGCTGTTTTTT. This codes for CASSGTGGEGELFF. Beyond the CDR3, the reference TRBV2 and TRBJ2-2 genes provide the residues; the full variable domain reads: EPEVTQTPSHQVTQMGQEVILRCVPISNHLYFYWYRQILGQKVEFLVSFYNNEISEKSEIFDDQFSVERPDGSNFTLKIRSTKLEDSAMYFCASSGTGGEGELFFGEGSRLTVL.